This T cell receptor (beta chain) was sequenced during a study of spatial heterogeneity in lung cancer. The CDR3 covers 15 residues. The germline V and J ends were trimmed by 4 bases and 0 bases, with 11 bases remaining between them. Per germline, CDR1 SGDLS and CDR2 YYNGEE. This clonotype was counted at least ten times. Its antigen is not identified. Broader study findings: How many expanded intratumoral alpha and beta TCRs were present tracked the tumor mutation count, which was a count of nonsynonymous mutations.

TCRdb called the 5' RACE reads again in MiXCR, with one record for every CDR3 protein. The sample includes around 9,000 distinct CDR3 sequences, 6.3% of them seen just once. The time point: sample taken at primary tumor resection. This receptor was obtained from a male donor with early-stage non-small cell lung cancer. The specimen comprised lung tumor tissue, sampled at surgery. This sequence joins TRBV9 and TRBJ2-1; TRBD1 is a possible D gene (6 bases). The CDR3 sequence: CASSRQASSYNEQFF. The CDR3 DNA reads as TGTGCCAGCAGCCGACAGGCGAGCTCCTACAATGAGCAGTTCTTC.